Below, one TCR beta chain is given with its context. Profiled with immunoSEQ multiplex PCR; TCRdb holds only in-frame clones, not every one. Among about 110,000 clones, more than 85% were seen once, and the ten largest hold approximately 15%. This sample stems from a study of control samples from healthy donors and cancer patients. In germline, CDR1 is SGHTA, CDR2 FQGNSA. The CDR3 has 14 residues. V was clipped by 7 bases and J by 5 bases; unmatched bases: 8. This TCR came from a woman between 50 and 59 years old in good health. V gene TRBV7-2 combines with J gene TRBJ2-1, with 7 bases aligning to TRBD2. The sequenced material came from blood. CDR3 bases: TGTGCCAGCACTGATCGGGGGACTAACAATGAGCAGTTCTTC. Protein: CASTDRGTNNEQFF.